These T cell receptor beta chains were read from a single sample in a study of spatial heterogeneity in lung cancer. TCRdb re-called the 5' RACE reads through MiXCR, storing one row per CDR3 protein. The data show around 100,000 distinct CDR3 sequences, with under 14% seen just once and less than 25% held by the top ten. The sample here was PBMCs, taken at follow-up. All receptors derive from a female donor with early-stage non-small cell lung cancer. Each CDR3 is given with its conserved first and last residue. Fields, in order: D gene, V gene, J gene, clone size, CDR3 DNA, CDR3 protein. The D gene is left open where the match is weak. Clone size is not always given. Where it is, it says once, few, many or a class for expanded clones.

>-|TRBV20-1|TRBJ1-4|-
TGCAGTGCTAGAGATCTACAGGGTCGGGAAAAACTGTTTTTT
CSARDLQGREKLFF
>-|TRBV6-2/TRBV6-3|TRBJ2-1|-
TGTGCCAGCAGTTACCTGCGGAGCCGCAACAATGAGCAGTTCTTC
CASSYLRSRNNEQFF
>TRBD1|TRBV2|TRBJ2-7|-
TGTGCCAGCAGCCAGCAAGGGGGCGCCAGTTACGAGCAGTACTTC
CASSQQGGASYEQYF
>-|TRBV5-1|TRBJ1-1|many
TGCGCCAGCAGCCGGACTCTTTCACGGACCATGAACACTGAAGCTTTCTTT
CASSRTLSRTMNTEAFF
>-|TRBV2|TRBJ2-2|many
TGTGCCAGCAGTGGGCCGCAGCAGAACACCGGGGAGCTGTTTTTT
CASSGPQQNTGELFF
>-|TRBV2|TRBJ1-2|few
TGTGCCAGCAGCCACGACACAGACTATGGCTACACCTTC
CASSHDTDYGYTF
>-|TRBV7-3|TRBJ1-1|-
TGTGCCAGCAGCTTAATGGCCAGGGCGGGTTTTGGCACTGAAGCTTTCTTT
CASSLMARAGFGTEAFF
>TRBD2|TRBV20-1|TRBJ2-1|-
TGCAGTGCTGAGGGGGGCCGAGCGGGAGTCCGTGAGCAGTTCTTC
CSAEGGRAGVREQFF
>-|TRBV5-1|TRBJ2-7|many
TGCGCCAGCAGCTTTGGACTACAAAGCGCCGAGCAGTACTTC
CASSFGLQSAEQYF
>-|TRBV27|TRBJ1-6|few
TGTGCCAGCAGCTACAGGGCGGGGGATTCACCCCTCCACTTT
CASSYRAGDSPLHF
>-|TRBV6-1|TRBJ1-5|few
TGTGCCAGCAGTGAAAGGGTCGGGGACGCGTATAGCAATCAGCCCCAGCATTTT
CASSERVGDAYSNQPQHF
>-|TRBV2|TRBJ2-1|many
TGTGCCAGCACCCGAGGAAGAAATGAGCAGTTCTTC
CASTRGRNEQFF
>-|TRBV20-1|TRBJ1-6|-
TGCAGTGCTGGGGGGGAAGTGGCCCTCCACTTT
CSAGGEVALHF
>TRBD1|TRBV24-1|TRBJ2-1|many
TGTGCCACCAGTGATCTAGGGACAGGGGGCCAGAATGAGCAGTTCTTC
CATSDLGTGGQNEQFF
>-|TRBV3-1|TRBJ2-3|many
TGTGCCAGCAGCCAGACGGGACCAGATACGCAGTATTTT
CASSQTGPDTQYF
>-|TRBV5-6|TRBJ2-7|many
TGTGCCAGCAGCCCCGGGACTCACTACGAGCAGTACTTC
CASSPGTHYEQYF
>-|TRBV10-2|TRBJ1-1|few
TGCGCCAGAGAAGCACGAAGGAGCAATGTATTGAACACTGAAGCTTTCTTT
CAREARRSNVLNTEAFF
>-|TRBV5-1|TRBJ2-2|-
TGCGCCAGCAGCCCGGGGGACAGGGAGCTGTTTTTT
CASSPGDRELFF
>-|TRBV20-1|TRBJ2-1|few
TGCAGTGCTAGAGATACTCAGACTAGACAACGCAATGAGCAGTTCTTC
CSARDTQTRQRNEQFF
>-|TRBV24-1|TRBJ2-6|few
TGTGCCACCAGTGATACCCCGACATCTTCTACTGGGGCCAACGTCCTGACTTTC
CATSDTPTSSTGANVLTF
>-|TRBV28|TRBJ1-6|-
TGTGCCAGCACTCCCACTTTTTATAATTCACCCCTCCACTTT
CASTPTFYNSPLHF
>TRBD2|TRBV4-2|TRBJ2-4|-
TGTGCCAGCAGCCAAGATCTGGCGGGAGGGGGACCCAAAAACATTCAGTACTTC
CASSQDLAGGGPKNIQYF
>TRBD2|TRBV29-1|TRBJ2-3|many
TGCAGCGTTGATCACGAATGGCTAGCGGGAGGGTTGAGCACAGATACGCAGTATTTT
CSVDHEWLAGGLSTDTQYF
>TRBD2|TRBV5-4|TRBJ2-3|few
TGTGCCAGCAGCTTGAAACTAGCGGGATTGGGTAGCACAGATACGCAGTATTTT
CASSLKLAGLGSTDTQYF
>TRBD1|TRBV11-2|TRBJ2-2|-
TGTGCCAGCAGCTTCAACAGGGGGCGTCGGGTGGCCGGGGAGCTGTTTTTT
CASSFNRGRRVAGELFF
>TRBD2|TRBV28|TRBJ2-3|-
TGTGCCAGCAGTTGGACTAGCGGGAGGGCGTATACAGATACGCAGTATTTT
CASSWTSGRAYTDTQYF
>TRBD2|TRBV7-3|TRBJ2-2|few
TGTGCCAGCAGCTTAAGCGGGAGGACCGGGGAGCTGTTTTTT
CASSLSGRTGELFF
>-|TRBV4-2|TRBJ2-1|-
TGTGCCAGCAGCCAAGCTTCTTCGGACAAAGCAGGGGTTACCTACAATGAGCAGTTCTTC
CASSQASSDKAGVTYNEQFF
>TRBD1|TRBV5-6|TRBJ2-1|-
TGTGCCAGCATTTCCGCCGGACAGGGCTACAATGAGCAGTTCTTC
CASISAGQGYNEQFF
>-|TRBV9|TRBJ1-1|many
TGTGCCAGCAGCGCAAACTTACAGGAAATGAACACTGAAGCTTTCTTT
CASSANLQEMNTEAFF
>-|TRBV15|TRBJ2-5|-
TGTGCCACCAGCAGAGAGTTGGGGAGCGTCAGAGGCGGGGAGACCCAGTACTTC
CATSRELGSVRGGETQYF